This TCR beta chain emerged from a study of Graves' ophthalmopathy and Graves' hyperthyroidism (dated by TCRdb to the late 2010s). Background for the entire study: Peripheral blood was collected at initial diagnosis, before any treatment. The study used TCR beta repertoire signatures to distinguish Graves' ophthalmopathy from Graves' hyperthyroidism and to predict progression to ophthalmopathy. In total, some 140 blood samples were TCR-sequenced: under 45 ophthalmopathy, over 70 hyperthyroidism and 17 hyperthyroidism-to-ophthalmopathy patients. Following sample collection, hyperthyroidism patients were given methimazole at a starting dose of 30 mg daily, and ophthalmopathy patients were given high-dose intravenous methylprednisolone. An independent validation cohort was composed of approximately 19 hyperthyroidism patients and around 16 patients who later progressed from hyperthyroidism to ophthalmopathy. In more than five hyperthyroidism patients, T-cell repertoires of thyroid tissue and blood were compared. To explore V-J signatures that distinguish ophthalmopathy from hyperthyroidism, a discovery set of about 99 patients was enrolled, made up of roughly 41 with ophthalmopathy and some 58 with stable hyperthyroidism. Study-wide findings and limitations: Most expanded thyroid clonotypes with frequency above 0.001 were also detected in blood, suggesting blood repertoires may reflect the thyroid immune response. In validation, the model predicted ophthalmopathy progression with over 60% sensitivity and less than 80% specificity; some 13 predicted patients were CT-confirmed with GO in a median of approximately 6.5 months. In cross-validation, the 13-signature model distinguished ophthalmopathy from stable hyperthyroidism with just over 85% sensitivity and approximately 81% specificity, while in the test set the corresponding values were about 80% and 75%. Sample size was not predetermined statistically, and investigators were not blinded to group allocation.

This clonotype appeared many times. What antigen it recognizes has not been identified. Given a much more abundant clone one base away, this may be a read error. A patient counted as having stable hyperthyroidism if there was no progression to ophthalmopathy within 18 months of follow-up. Hyperthyroidism patients were newly diagnosed, were aged 18 to 65 years, and had a disease duration under 2 months. Patients with other autoimmune diseases, uncontrolled infections, pregnancy or lactation were excluded. Clinical symptoms, serum thyroxine, TRAb, thyroid ultrasound and orbital computed tomography were used for diagnosis. Ficoll-Paque density gradient centrifugation was used to isolate PBMCs from about 9 ml of fresh peripheral blood. Total RNA was extracted using Trizol reagent, and RNA quality was checked on an Agilent 2100 Bioanalyzer. For repertoire sequencing, the TCR beta CDR3 regions were amplified from RNA transcripts. A first-round RT-PCR used HTBI primers with the Qiagen OneStep RT-PCR kit, followed by a second-round multiplex PCR, size selection and purification. Libraries were sequenced on an Illumina HiSeq2000 using paired-end 100 bp reads. Turning to the authors' computational methods: SOAPnuke was used to process the reads, removing any read that contained adapters or uncalled bases, had a mean Phred below 15, or lacked an exact match to the constant primer or identifier. COPE v1.2.5 was used to merge the high-quality paired reads. Each unique nucleotide sequence was treated as a clonotype, and MiTCR v1.1 was used to align the clonotypes to the IMGT TRB V, D and J references. The analysis was limited to V-J combinations with a frequency above 0.0001, which together covered more than 98% of repertoires. For each V-J combination, a TCR clonal expansion and chaos score was defined as the ratio of F50 clonal expansion to chaos observed in the TCRdist matrix. Features were reduced by Welch's t-statistics and random forest to over ten V-J combinations, which fed a naive Bayes classifier. Thyroid-blood repertoire similarity was quantified with the Morisita-Horn index. TCRdb handled the public reads itself, with Q25 trimming in fastp and clone calling in MiXCR, and kept productive beta chains. Every CDR3 protein is listed once, alongside the most common genes and DNA of its rows. The V and J calls were not made by the authors but by TCRdb's processing. The sample table holds more than 300,000 distinct CDR3 sequences, of which approximately 18% were seen once. 2.4% of the sample is in the top ten clones.

V trim: 4 bases; J trim: 4 bases; unmatched bases: 0. The CDR3, from cysteine to phenylalanine, totals 13 residues. The entry retains the CDR3 DNA only, 39 bases that are in frame from base 1. Recombination joined TRBV12-3 or TRBV12-4 with TRBJ1-1; 10 nucleotides in the junction match TRBD1. The receptor comes from an adult woman with stable Graves' hyperthyroidism. The sample taken for sequencing was peripheral blood. The CDR3 loop reads CASSWDRGTEAFF. The nucleotides are TGTGCCAGCAGTTGGGACAGGGGCACTGAAGCTTTCTTT.